This paragraph covers one T cell receptor (beta chain) sequence. The record originates from a study of blood T cell repertoires in COVID-19. Study background: Both acute and convalescent COVID-19 samples were obtained from the United States, Italy and Spain. In each case, the material was cDNA or gDNA derived from T cells, B-cell-depleted T cells, or PBMCs.

Germline V gene data show CDR1 as MNHEY and CDR2 as SVGEGT. V gave up 4 bases and J gave up 10 bases, with 17 bases separating them. This CDR3 has 14 residues. Under the authors' procedure: Amplified reference gene primers provided the basis for estimating nucleated cell counts. Data came from immunoSEQ multiplex PCR; TCRdb stores just in-frame clones and leaves some out. Clone size and the V and J calls come from that table; the DNA yielded D and trimming. The sample records fewer than 75,000 clones, roughly three quarters being singletons. Sequencing was carried out using peripheral blood. This rearrangement joins TRBV6-2 or TRBV6-3 to TRBJ2-1; D is unclear. This clonotype was sampled from a woman aged 60-75 years with acute or convalescent COVID-19. CDR3 sequence reads: CASSSLFDTAEQFF. The DNA of the CDR3 is TGTGCCAGCAGTTCCCTCTTCGACACGGCCGAGCAGTTCTTC.